This T cell receptor beta chain originates from a study of response to subunit inactivated influenza vaccine. Study-wide results and limits: It was the authors' suggestion that each seasonal influenza vaccination recruits few new T cells.

Using its own MiXCR run on the RT-PCR reads, TCRdb lists one record per CDR3 protein. The sample has under 500,000 distinct CDR3 sequences; 10% to 11% are singletons. The CDR3 has 13 residues. CDR1 MNHNS and CDR2 SASEGT come from the germline V gene. V trimming: 6 bases; J trimming: 5 bases; junction bases outside the gene matches: 5. This clonotype was seen repeatedly, ten times or more. The antigen remains unidentified. The chain joins TRBV6-1 to TRBJ1-2; 8 positions match TRBD1. This sequence was found in a middle-aged man who received an inactivated influenza vaccine. Sequencing was performed on PBMCs from blood, taken roughly 6 weeks after vaccination. The CDR3 DNA reads as TGTGCCAGCAGAGCCGGGACAGGATATGGCTACACCTTC. Encoded protein: CASRAGTGYGYTF.